This entry lists 27 T cell receptor beta chains sequenced from one sample in a study of CD8+ T cells in alopecia areata. As for treatment: oral pan-JAK inhibitor, 5-10 mg twice daily. The sequencing template was cDNA reverse transcribed from extracted RNA. Assay used: immunoSEQ multiplex PCR; TCRdb lists only in-frame clones, some missing. The data show over 150,000 clones, roughly 60% seen once. Material: CD4+ T cells sorted from blood, obtained at week 24, from a patient treated with tofacitinib. These receptors were obtained from a human donor with alopecia areata.

This sequence joins TRBV11-2 and TRBJ1-5, with D uncertain. V was shortened by 0 bases and J by 12 bases, with 12 bases between the two germline ends. The CDR3 totals 13 residues. Germline CDR1 is SGHAT and CDR2 is FQNNGV. The CDR3: CASSLDSARYQHF. DNA of the CDR3: TGTGCCAGCAGCTTAGATTCAGCTCGGTACCAGCATTTT.

The chain combines TRBV30 with TRBJ2-3; TRBD2 aligns across 8 bases. The CDR3 is made up of 15 amino acids. Trimming cost V 3 bases and J 0 bases; bases outside gene matches: 5. The germline V gene encodes CDR1 GTSNPN and CDR2 SVGIG (reference sequence). CDR3 amino acids: CAWRLAVTSTDTQYF. In DNA form, the CDR3 reads TGTGCCTGGAGACTAGCGGTAACTAGCACAGATACGCAGTATTTT.

The rearrangement joins TRBV9 to TRBJ2-3; 8 positions agree with TRBD2. Germline CDR1 and CDR2: SGDLS and YYNGEE. With V trimmed by 7 bases and J by 4 bases, 8 bases remained unmatched. The length of the CDR3 is 14 residues. CDR3 sequence reads: CASGSAGGPDTQYF. DNA for the CDR3: TGTGCCAGCGGCTCGGCGGGGGGCCCAGATACGCAGTATTTT.

The chain joins TRBV2 to TRBJ1-5, with D perhaps matching TRBD1 (5 bases). The CDR3 spans 14 residues. Germline V CDR1 and CDR2: SNHLY, FYNNEI. Trimming left V 11 bases short and J 0 bases short, with 14 bases between. The CDR3 sequence is CAGTYDSSNQPQHF. CDR3 bases: TGTGCCGGTACATACGACAGTAGCAATCAGCCCCAGCATTTT.

The gene calls are TRBV7-2 and TRBJ1-5; perhaps TRBD1 as D (6 bases). Looked up from germline, CDR1 is SGHTA and CDR2 is FQGNSA. V was cut by 0 bases and J by 1 base, with 13 bases left in between. The CDR3 spans 17 residues. The CDR3 loop is CASSLAYGGASNQPQHF. The CDR3 bases are TGTGCCAGCAGCTTAGCGTACGGGGGGGCGAGCAATCAGCCCCAGCATTTT.

This clone was observed a handful of times. The V call is TRBV19, the J call TRBJ2-5; no clear D. V was shortened by 5 bases and J by 5 bases, with 9 bases between the two germline ends. This CDR3 has 12 residues. CDR1 LNHDA and CDR2 SQIVND come from the germline V gene (reference sequence). The CDR3 is CASSFDGETQYF. In nucleotides, the CDR3 is TGTGCCAGTAGTTTCGATGGGGAGACCCAGTACTTC. Full variable domain (rest looked up from reference TRBV19 and TRBJ2-5): DGGITQSPKYLFRKEGQNVTLSCEQNLNHDAMYWYRQDPGQGLRLIYYSQIVNDFQKGDIAEGYSVSREKKESFPLTVTSAQKNPTAFYLCASSFDGETQYFGPGTRLLVL.

The chain carries TRBV19 and TRBJ1-5; 7 nucleotides match TRBD1. This CDR3 comprises 15 residues. Germline V lookup: CDR1 LNHDA, CDR2 SQIVND (reference sequence). Trimming at V came to 5 bases and at J to 7 bases, leaving 11 bases not matched to a gene. CDR3 nucleotide sequence: TGTGCCAGTAGTCTCCGAGGACAGGCCCAACAGCCCCAGCATTTT. Its translation is CASSLRGQAQQPQHF.

The V and J genes are TRBV27 and TRBJ1-4; D gene uncertain. Germline CDR1 MNHEY, CDR2 SMNVEV (reference sequence). The CDR3 length is 15 residues. Trimming removed 6 bases from V and 10 bases from J, with 21 bases in between. The CDR3 nucleotides are TGTGCCAGCAGCCAGACTGTTTCGTCTTTCGGAAAACTGTTTTTT. Translation: CASSQTVSSFGKLFF.

J is TRBJ2-1 and V is TRBV5-1; a possible D gene is TRBD1 (6 bases). Germline CDR1 is SGHRS and CDR2 is YFSETQ. V lost 2 bases to trimming and J lost 6 bases, with 12 bases between them. CDR3 length: 14 residues. CDR3 bases: TGCGCCAGCAGCTTACAGGGAGAGCTCAATGAGCAGTTCTTC. It translates to CASSLQGELNEQFF.

The V and J genes are TRBV4-3 and TRBJ1-6; the D is unclear. The CDR3 covers 15 residues. Germline V lookup: CDR1 LGHNA, CDR2 YSLEER. Between the trimmed V and J ends, which lost 0 bases and 7 bases, there was a span of 10 bases. The CDR3, as DNA: TGCGCCAGCAGCCAAGATGGAGGGTACAATTCACCCCTCCACTTT. Translation gives CASSQDGGYNSPLHF.

In its sample, this clone was seen a few times. This chain joins TRBV7-3 and TRBJ2-1; D gene ambiguous. Trimming took 4 bases from V and 10 from J, leaving 14 bases between them. CDR1 is SGHTA and CDR2 is FQGTGA in the germline V gene. The CDR3 is 13 residues long. This CDR3 reads CASSSRPALEQFF. The CDR3 DNA is TGTGCCAGCAGCTCACGACCCGCCTTGGAGCAGTTCTTC.

The chain recombines TRBV6-5 with TRBJ1-3; 7 nucleotides agree with TRBD1. Germline V CDR1 and CDR2: MNHEY, SVGAGI. This CDR3 spans 13 amino acids. V shed 4 bases, J shed 4 bases, and the junction held 1 base outside the gene matches. CDR3: CASSSDRGNTIYF. The CDR3 region has the DNA TGTGCCAGCAGTTCGGACAGGGGAAACACCATATATTTT.

The chain links TRBV25-1 to TRBJ2-1, with TRBD2 identical over 10 bases. With 4 bases clipped from V and 3 bases from J, the junction kept 3 bases outside the gene matches. The CDR3 covers 15 residues. The germline CDR1 and CDR2 sequences are MGHDK and SYGVNS. As DNA, the CDR3 is TGTGCCAGCAGTGCCCTAGCGGGGGTCTACAATGAGCAGTTCTTC. The encoded protein is CASSALAGVYNEQFF.

CDR3 residues: CASVRAEMADTQYF. The CDR3 DNA sequence: TGCGCCAGCGTCAGGGCCGAGATGGCAGATACGCAGTATTTT. The rearrangement joins TRBV5-1 to TRBJ2-3; TRBD1 might be the D (5 bases). This CDR3 has 14 amino acids. The V gene lost 7 bases and the J gene lost 4 bases, with 16 bases spanning the gap. CDR1 is SGHRS, CDR2 YFSETQ, per germline.

This clone was counted a few times. This chain's CDR3 is CASSDRQGLAGGEQFF. The DNA for the CDR3 is TGTGCCAGCAGTGACCGTCAAGGACTAGCGGGAGGTGAGCAGTTCTTC. The chain joins TRBV28 to TRBJ2-1; 14 bases are a match to TRBD2. This CDR3 region has 16 residues. CDR1 is MDHEN, CDR2 SYDVKM, per germline. The trim removed 5 bases at V and 9 bases at J, leaving 9 bases unmatched.

The genes are TRBV2 and TRBJ2-1, with D possibly being TRBD1 or TRBD2 (5 bases each). V lost 2 bases, J lost 12 bases, and 11 bases lay in between. The CDR3 totals 12 residues. The germline V gene encodes CDR1 SNHLY and CDR2 FYNNEI. The CDR3 reads CASSELGTWQFF. The CDR3 coding sequence is TGTGCCAGCAGTGAATTGGGGACCTGGCAGTTCTTC.

This clone was counted a single time. The rearrangement links TRBV6-1 to TRBJ1-1, with unresolved D. CDR3 length: 13 residues. V was trimmed by 5 bases and J by 2 bases, leaving 9 bases between them. Germline-derived CDR1 and CDR2 are MNHNS and SASEGT. The CDR3 region has the DNA TGTGCCAGCAGTTTAGAAGAAAACACTGAAGCTTTCTTT. As protein: CASSLEENTEAFF.

This clone was found many times. J is TRBJ2-1 and V is TRBV13, with D perhaps matching TRBD2 (6 bases). Between the trimmed V and J ends, which lost 5 bases and 8 bases, there was a span of 22 bases. Per germline, CDR1 PRHDT and CDR2 FYEKMQ (reference sequence). The CDR3 sequence is 16 residues long. CDR3 nucleotides: TGTGCCAGCAGCACATACCTAGGAGCGGGTTTGGATGAGCAGTTCTTC. This encodes CASSTYLGAGLDEQFF.

CDR3: CASSRQGAQYF. In nucleotides, the CDR3 is TGTGCCAGCAGTCGACAGGGTGCGCAGTACTTC. The V and J genes are TRBV6-6 and TRBJ2-7; 7 bases fit TRBD1. Per germline, CDR1 MNHNY and CDR2 SVGAGI (reference sequence). With 5 bases clipped from V and 9 bases from J, the junction kept 4 bases outside the gene matches. The CDR3 totals 11 residues.

This chain joins TRBV5-6 and TRBJ2-5; TRBD2 agrees at 11 bases. Germline lookup yields CDR1 SGHDT and CDR2 YYEEEE. Trimming removed 1 base from V and 5 bases from J; junction bases left unmatched: 7. The CDR3 consists of 16 residues. CDR3: CASSLYSGRAGETQYF. The CDR3 bases are TGTGCCAGCAGCTTGTATAGCGGGAGGGCGGGGGAGACCCAGTACTTC.

The chain employs TRBV6-5 and TRBJ2-7, with 9 bases identical to TRBD2. In germline, CDR1 is MNHEY, CDR2 SVGAGI. The CDR3 is 14 residues long. The junction had 8 bases not matched to a gene; V was cut back by 4 bases and J by 7 bases. CDR3 sequence (DNA): TGTGCCAGCAGTTCCAGCGGGAGGCTCGGAGAGCAGTACTTC. Translated: CASSSSGRLGEQYF.

The CDR3 DNA is TGTGCCAGCAGCCAAGGGACTAGCGGGGGCCTCCAAGAGACCCAGTACTTC. Translated, it gives CASSQGTSGGLQETQYF. The V gene is TRBV14, the J gene TRBJ2-5; TRBD2 matches at 13 bases. J lost 1 base, V lost 1 base, and 3 bases had no gene match. The germline CDR1 and CDR2 sequences are SGHDN and FVKESK. CDR3 size: 17 residues.

The rearrangement links TRBV6-5 to TRBJ2-7; 8 bases fit TRBD1. With V trimmed by 2 bases and J by 3 bases, 6 bases remained unmatched. Germline CDR1 MNHEY, CDR2 SVGAGI. The CDR3 is 15 residues long. In nucleotides, the CDR3 is TGTGCCAGCAGTTACCGGGACAGGTCCTACTACGAGCAGTACTTC. This sequence encodes CASSYRDRSYYEQYF.

This rearrangement joins TRBV29-1 to TRBJ2-2; 8 nucleotides align to TRBD2. Germline V gene data show CDR1 as SQVTM and CDR2 as ANQGSEA. The J segment lost 5 bases and the V segment lost 3 bases, leaving 8 bases of the junction unmatched. The CDR3 has 15 residues. The CDR3 DNA reads TGCAGCGTTGATTTGAGCGGGAGAATGACCGGGGAGCTGTTTTTT. Translation: CSVDLSGRMTGELFF.

This chain connects TRBV11-2 to TRBJ2-1, with 7 bases identical to TRBD2. There are 14 residues in the CDR3. V lost 1 base and J lost 5; bases outside the gene matches: 2. Germline V gene sequence: CDR1 SGHAT, CDR2 FQNNGV. The CDR3 nucleotides are TGTGCCAGCAGCTTAGGGCTAGCGGACAATGAGCAGTTCTTC. Amino acids: CASSLGLADNEQFF.

This clone was observed a handful of times. V is TRBV5-8 and J is TRBJ2-2, with TRBD2 as a possible D gene (6 bases). V lost 1 base, J lost 1 base, and 8 bases lay in between. Germline lookup yields CDR1 SGHTS and CDR2 YDEGEE. There are 15 residues in the CDR3. CDR3 protein: CASSLREKNTGELFF. The CDR3 DNA reads as TGTGCCAGCAGCTTGCGGGAGAAGAACACCGGGGAGCTGTTTTTT.

The genes are TRBV4-3 and TRBJ2-2; D possibly corresponds to TRBD2 (5 bases). V gave up 4 bases and J gave up 5 bases, with 17 bases separating them. Germline V gene data show CDR1 as LGHNA and CDR2 as YSLEER. The CDR3 has 16 amino acids. The CDR3 loop reads CASSPRLEVETGELFF. The CDR3 coding sequence is TGCGCCAGCAGCCCCCGGTTGGAGGTAGAGACCGGGGAGCTGTTTTTT.